This TCR beta chain was sequenced in a study of shared clonotypes between healthy human individuals. The protocol was immunoSEQ multiplex PCR, while the TCRdb copy is restricted to in-frame clones and leaves out a portion. The data contain millions of clones, roughly 92% of them singletons. Germline loops: CDR1 SEHNR, CDR2 FQNEAQ (reference sequence). This CDR3 is built from 17 residues. J was trimmed by 0 bases and V by 4 bases; bases with no gene match: 9. Donation came from healthy HIV-negative adults that had no recent acute infections or vaccinations. The chain links TRBV7-9 to TRBJ1-3; 7 positions match TRBD1. This TCR derives from a man aged 18 to 30 in good health. The source material was naive CD4+ T cells sorted from blood. Subset here: CD45RA+ positively selected. Here the CDR3 reads CASSSIDREGSGNTIYF. The CDR3 DNA reads TGTGCCAGCAGCTCCATTGACAGGGAGGGCTCTGGAAACACCATATATTTT.